One sample yielded the 2 T cell receptor beta chains listed below, sequenced in a study of T cells in Graves' hyperthyroidism and ophthalmopathy. The investigators amplified TCR beta CDR3 regions from RNA transcripts. The study used the HTBI primer set for a first-round RT-PCR of the TCR CDR3. From the multiplex PCR reads, TCRdb called clonotypes with MiXCR, one entry per CDR3 protein. The data show around 530,000 distinct CDR3 sequences, with about 15% seen just once and under 20% held by the top ten. The sequencing sample was made of blood. The receptor source for this set is a woman aged 18-35 years with Graves' ophthalmopathy.

V gene TRBV18 combines with J gene TRBJ1-2; TRBD1 might be the D (5 bases). The CDR3 runs to 15 residues. V was shortened by 1 base and J by 7 bases, with 16 bases between the two germline ends. Germline-derived CDR1 and CDR2 are KGHSH and LQKENI. The CDR3 is CASSPLQEGPLGYTF. The CDR3 bases are TGTGCCAGCTCACCACTCCAGGAGGGACCGCTTGGCTACACCTTC.

This clonotype has at least ten counts. The CDR3 here is CASSQTSGDHNEQFF. CDR3 nucleotide sequence: TGCGCCAGCAGCCAGACTAGCGGGGACCACAATGAGCAGTTCTTC. The V and J genes are TRBV4-3 and TRBJ2-1, with 11 bases lining up with TRBD2. V lost 3 bases to trimming and J lost 5 bases; unmatched junction nucleotides: 3. This CDR3 has 15 residues. The germline V gene has CDR1 LGHNA and CDR2 YSLEER.